This T cell receptor (beta chain) was recorded in a study of immune evolution from preneoplasia to lung adenocarcinoma. Only in-frame clones appear in the TCRdb table, and some are missing; sequencing was by immunoSEQ multiplex PCR. The table lists some 11,000 clones, about four fifths of them singletons. The origin of this receptor is a person aged 60-80 years with lung adenocarcinoma. Material: FFPE minimally invasive lung adenocarcinoma tissue.

In nucleotides, the CDR3 is TGTGCCAGCAGCACGGGACAGTTTAATGAAAAACTGTTTTTT. Amino acid sequence: CASSTGQFNEKLFF. The chain has TRBV7-2 and TRBJ1-4; TRBD1 matches 7 bases. There are 14 residues in the CDR3. The junction had 4 bases not matched to a gene; V was cut back by 5 bases and J by 4 bases. The germline gives CDR1 SGHTA, CDR2 FQGNSA.